This T cell receptor beta chain was identified during a study of cytotoxic CD8 clonotypes in ibrutinib-treated CLL. Across the study: A median roughly twelve months of treatment, range 6 to 36, preceded the collection of response samples. Study findings and constraints: Public clonotypes showed up rarely, and on treatment they shrank or held steady.

This clone was picked up a small number of times. Its antigen is currently unknown. Trimming removed 4 bases from V and 6 bases from J, with 9 bases in between. The CDR3 is 11 amino acids. The germline CDR1 and CDR2 sequences are SQVTM and ANQGSEA. As input for TCR beta libraries, roughly 2.1 micrograms of genomic DNA came from cryopreserved PBMCs. Target depth was 1 in 200,000 to 1 in 1 million T cells, about 10x per clonotype. Produced via immunoSEQ multiplex PCR; TCRdb's table is partial and in-frame only. The data hold approximately 190,000 clones, with 75% to 85% observed a single time. The starting material was PBMCs, obtained after 12 months of ibrutinib treatment. V is TRBV29-1 and J is TRBJ1-2, with D possibly TRBD1 on 6 matching bases. The clonotype comes from a human donor with chronic lymphocytic leukemia. The chain's CDR3 is CSVASGDGYTF. The CDR3 region has the DNA TGCAGCGTTGCTTCAGGGGATGGCTACACCTTC.